Presented here are 8 T cell receptor beta chains from one specimen sequenced in a study of cytomegalovirus exposure and HLA in healthy donors. Generated by immunoSEQ multiplex PCR, the TCRdb table keeps only in-frame clones and is missing some. The data show about 240,000 clones, roughly 86% seen once. The source material was PBMCs. The receptors shown here come from a woman in her thirties in good health and CMV-seropositive.

This clone was observed a single time. The CDR3 reads CASTQDRVSYNEQFF. CDR3 nucleotides: TGTGCCAGCACCCAAGACAGGGTGTCCTACAATGAGCAGTTCTTC. The chain links TRBV25-1 to TRBJ2-1, with 7 bases that match TRBD1. The CDR3 totals 15 residues. Germline CDR1 is MGHDK and CDR2 is SYGVNS. The junction had 7 bases not matched to a gene; V was cut back by 7 bases and J by 1 base.

The chain is built from TRBV30 and TRBJ2-1, with 10 bases fitting TRBD2. J was trimmed by 7 bases and V by 0 bases; bases with no gene match: 12. The CDR3 runs to 17 residues. Looked up from germline, CDR1 is GTSNPN and CDR2 is SVGIG (reference sequence). The CDR3 DNA follows: TGTGCCTGGAGTGTACTTCGATCCAGCGGGAGGGCGAATGAGCAGTTCTTC. Encoded protein: CAWSVLRSSGRANEQFF.

The chain recombines TRBV15 with TRBJ2-5, with D possibly matching TRBD2 (6 bases). This CDR3 is built from 13 residues. Germline lookup yields CDR1 LNHNV and CDR2 YYDKDF (reference sequence). V was clipped by 0 bases and J by 5 bases, with 7 bases between them. CDR3 loop: CATSRDRGETQYF. CDR3 DNA sequence: TGTGCCACCAGCAGAGATCGGGGGGAGACCCAGTACTTC.

The CDR3 loop reads CASSLTQQGYEQYF. Here the CDR3 DNA reads TGTGCCAGCAGTTTAACCCAACAGGGTTACGAGCAGTACTTC. The chain is built from TRBV27 and TRBJ2-7; maybe TRBD1 (6 bases). Trimming cost V 2 bases and J 4 bases, with 12 bases left between them. This CDR3 spans 14 amino acids. The germline V gene encodes CDR1 MNHEY and CDR2 SMNVEV (reference sequence).

The rearrangement joins TRBV6-1 to TRBJ2-5, with D tentatively TRBD2 (7 bases). The CDR3 has 17 amino acids. Germline assignment: CDR1 MNHNS and CDR2 SASEGT. The ends were cut back, 0 bases at V and 4 bases at J, with 18 bases in the middle. The CDR3 nucleotides are TGTGCCAGCAGTGAAGCGGGTGGGGGGGGCTGGTTAGAGACCCAGTACTTC. Protein product: CASSEAGGGGWLETQYF.

DNA for the CDR3: TGTGCCAGCAGTATAAAGCGGGAGGGGGGGCACGAGCAGTACTTC. Translation: CASSIKREGGHEQYF. The V and J genes are TRBV6-5 and TRBJ2-7; TRBD2 matches at 10 bases. Germline loops: CDR1 MNHEY, CDR2 SVGAGI. This CDR3 contains 15 residues. V lost 5 bases and J lost 5; bases outside the gene matches: 9.

The chain links TRBV7-9 to TRBJ2-1; 10 nucleotides align to TRBD1. CDR1 and CDR2 (germline): SEHNR, FQNEAQ (reference sequence). With 3 bases clipped from V and 6 bases from J, the junction kept 5 bases outside the gene matches. There are 15 residues in the CDR3. The CDR3 spells CASSFDRGRLNEQFF. In nucleotides, the CDR3 is TGTGCCAGCAGCTTTGACAGGGGGCGCCTCAATGAGCAGTTCTTC.

This clone has more than one count but fewer than ten. V gene TRBV14 combines with J gene TRBJ2-2, with D maybe TRBD2 (6 bases). In germline, CDR1 is SGHDN, CDR2 FVKESK. The CDR3 runs to 18 residues. V was pared by 0 bases and J by 0 bases, with 14 bases between. The CDR3 DNA reads as TGTGCCAGCAGCCAAGACCTCGTGACTAGTCCGAACACCGGGGAGCTGTTTTTT. Protein sequence: CASSQDLVTSPNTGELFF.